This entry features one TCR beta chain sequence. Its antigen remains undetermined. There are no base qualities to consult, and no much larger clone falls within one base. Inclusive of the bounding cysteine and phenylalanine, the CDR3 is 16 residues long. CDR3 DNA is the only sequence kept; it has 48 bases, read in frame from the first base. After removal of 3 bases from V and 4 bases from J, the junction retains 8 bases not matched to a gene. CDR1 and CDR2, looked up from the germline V gene, are KGHSH and LQKENI. This specimen belongs to a study of blood T cell repertoires in COVID-19 (dated by TCRdb to the early 2020s). Background on the whole study: Samples from collaborators originated in the United States, Italy and Spain and spanned both the acute and convalescent phases of COVID-19. The material from the prospective study consisted of cDNA or gDNA derived from T cells, B-cell-depleted T cells, or PBMCs. Deeply sampled blood TCRbeta repertoires from subjects exposed to, actively infected with, or recovered from COVID-19 were included in the dataset. The repertoires were made available in a free public database intended to serve as a resource for research on the immune response to SARS-CoV-2. Samples came from the ongoing ImmuneRACE study (first 160 participants) plus 1,254 subjects from 6 global collaborators. The sample metadata nearly always contained a de-identified subject ID, COVID-19 status, age in years and sex. Where available, HLA class I and class II types were obtained from metadata supplied by the sample provider rather than from assay-based typing. The full study reports these points: Clinical and demographic metadata were provided uncurated, with the amount varying by source and participant.

TCRbeta CDR3 regions were amplified from genomic DNA by means of the immunoSEQ Assay, a bias-controlled multiplex PCR. For the original study's pipeline: Nucleated cell counts per sample were estimated from amplification of reference gene primers within the assay. Sequence reads were collapsed and filtered to measure the absolute abundance of every unique TCRbeta CDR3 rearrangement. Productive Simpson clonality was computed per sample as the square root of Simpson's diversity index over productive rearrangements. The table was pulled from immuneACCESS by TCRdb, which kept in-frame rearrangements only. Such tables lose some clones; where checked, under half of the loss comes from unresolved V genes, and the rest has no known cause. V, J and clone size were drawn from that table, and D and trimming were deduced from the DNA. This sample lists 150,000 to 200,000 clones; around 78% were detected once. Around 2.8% of the sample goes to the ten largest clones.

Collaborating institutions collected whole blood in K2EDTA tubes following their own protocols. For TCRbeta analysis, collaborators shipped samples in one of three forms: frozen whole blood, isolated PBMCs, or DNA extracted from either of those sample types. This receptor was identified in a woman over 75 with active or convalescent COVID-19. Recombination joined TRBV18 with TRBJ1-2; 10 of the junction bases match TRBD1. The source material was peripheral blood. The nucleotides read TGTGCCAGCTCACCTATTGGGACAGGGGAATCCTATGGCTACACCTTC. Protein translation: CASSPIGTGESYGYTF.